The present T cell receptor (beta chain) was sequenced within a study of T cell clonotyping in hematopoietic cell transplantation. Notes on the study in general: Recipient TCR diversity dropped after transplant; expanded clonotypes rose from day 30 to 180.

About this clone itself: Its antigen is currently unknown.

Profiling relied on immunoSEQ multiplex PCR, and the TCRdb table lists in-frame clones only, not all of them. There are more than 65,000 clones in the sample; over 90% occur only once, and 1.5% to 2% lies in the top ten. Germline CDR1 and CDR2: SQVTM and ANQGSEA. Trimming took 3 bases from V and 5 from J, leaving 16 bases between them. The CDR3 contains 14 residues. Sequencing input: peripheral blood mononuclear cells. The TCR comes from a man aged 45-65 years in good health. Some clones in this sample may be carry-over from other donors' samples. The V and J genes are TRBV29-1 and TRBJ2-5; perhaps D is TRBD1 or TRBD2 (5 bases each). CDR3 bases: TGCAGCGTTGACGCCCCCGAGGGACGGGAGACCCAGTACTTC. Translated: CSVDAPEGRETQYF.